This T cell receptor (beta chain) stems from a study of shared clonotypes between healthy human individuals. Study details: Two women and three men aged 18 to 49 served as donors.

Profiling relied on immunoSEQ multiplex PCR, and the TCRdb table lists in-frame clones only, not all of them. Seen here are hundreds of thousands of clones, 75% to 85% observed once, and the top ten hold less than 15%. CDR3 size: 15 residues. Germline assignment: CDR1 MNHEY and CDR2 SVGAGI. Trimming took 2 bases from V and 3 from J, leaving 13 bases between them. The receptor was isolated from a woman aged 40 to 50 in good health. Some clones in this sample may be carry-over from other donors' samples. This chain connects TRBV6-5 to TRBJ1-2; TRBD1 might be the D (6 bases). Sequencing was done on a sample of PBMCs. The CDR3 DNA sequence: TGTGCCAGCAGTTACGGGCCAGGGGTAGACTATGGCTACACCTTC. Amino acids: CASSYGPGVDYGYTF.